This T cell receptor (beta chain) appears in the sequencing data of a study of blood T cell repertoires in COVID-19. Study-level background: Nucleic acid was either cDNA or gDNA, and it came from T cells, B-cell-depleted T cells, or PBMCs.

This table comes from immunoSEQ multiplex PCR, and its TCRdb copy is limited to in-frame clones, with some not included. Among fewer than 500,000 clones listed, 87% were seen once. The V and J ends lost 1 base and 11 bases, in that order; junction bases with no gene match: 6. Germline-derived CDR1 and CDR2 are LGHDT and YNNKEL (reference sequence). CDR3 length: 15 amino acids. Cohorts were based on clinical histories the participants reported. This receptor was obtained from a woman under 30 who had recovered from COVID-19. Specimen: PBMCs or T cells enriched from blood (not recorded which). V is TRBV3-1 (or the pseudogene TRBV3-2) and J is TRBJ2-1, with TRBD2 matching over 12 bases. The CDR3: CASSQGVLAGGKQFF. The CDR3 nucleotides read TGTGCCAGCAGCCAAGGGGTTCTAGCGGGGGGGAAGCAGTTCTTC.